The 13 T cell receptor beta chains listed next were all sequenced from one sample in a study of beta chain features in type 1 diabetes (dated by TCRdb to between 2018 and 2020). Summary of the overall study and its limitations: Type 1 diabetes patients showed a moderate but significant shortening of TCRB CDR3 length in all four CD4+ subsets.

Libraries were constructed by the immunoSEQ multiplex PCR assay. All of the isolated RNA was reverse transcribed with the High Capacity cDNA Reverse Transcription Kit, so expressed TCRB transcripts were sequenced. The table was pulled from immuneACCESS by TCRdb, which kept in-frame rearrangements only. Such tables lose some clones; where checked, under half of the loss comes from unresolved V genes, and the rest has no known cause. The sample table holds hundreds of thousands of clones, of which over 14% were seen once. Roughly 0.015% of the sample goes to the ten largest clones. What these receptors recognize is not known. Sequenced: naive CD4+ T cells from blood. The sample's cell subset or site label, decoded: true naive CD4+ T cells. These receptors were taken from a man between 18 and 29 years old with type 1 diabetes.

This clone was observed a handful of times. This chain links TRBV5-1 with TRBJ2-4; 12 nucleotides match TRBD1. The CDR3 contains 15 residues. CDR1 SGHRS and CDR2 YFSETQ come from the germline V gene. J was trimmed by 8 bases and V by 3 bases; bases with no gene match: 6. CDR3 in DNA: TGCGCCAGCAGCTCGGGACAGGGGGCCTCGGACATTCAGTACTTC. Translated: CASSSGQGASDIQYF. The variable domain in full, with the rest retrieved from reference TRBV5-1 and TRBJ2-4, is KAGVTQTPRYLIKTRGQQVTLSCSPISGHRSVSWYQQTPGQGLQFLFEYFSETQRNKGNFPGRFSGRQFSNSRSEMNVSTLELGDSALYLCASSSGQGASDIQYFGAGTRLSVL.

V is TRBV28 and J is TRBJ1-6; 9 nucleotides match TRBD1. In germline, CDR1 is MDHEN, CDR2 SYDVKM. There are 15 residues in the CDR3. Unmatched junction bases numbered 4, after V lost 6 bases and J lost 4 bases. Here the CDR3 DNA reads TGTGCCAGCAGCAGTGGACAGGGGTATAATTCACCCCTCCACTTT. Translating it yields CASSSGQGYNSPLHF.

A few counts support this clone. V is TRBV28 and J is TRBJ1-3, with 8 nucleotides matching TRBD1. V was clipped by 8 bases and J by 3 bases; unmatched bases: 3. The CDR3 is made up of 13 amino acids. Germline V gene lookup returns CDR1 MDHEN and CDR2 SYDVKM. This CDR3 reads CASDRGDGNTIYF. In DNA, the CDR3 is TGTGCCAGCGACAGGGGCGATGGAAACACCATATATTTT.

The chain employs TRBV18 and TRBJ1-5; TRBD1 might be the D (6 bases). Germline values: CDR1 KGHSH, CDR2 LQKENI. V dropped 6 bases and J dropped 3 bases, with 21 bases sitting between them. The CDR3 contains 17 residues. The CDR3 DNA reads TGTGCCAGCTCCCAGTCCTTAACAGGGATTGTCAATCAGCCCCAGCATTTT. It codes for CASSQSLTGIVNQPQHF.

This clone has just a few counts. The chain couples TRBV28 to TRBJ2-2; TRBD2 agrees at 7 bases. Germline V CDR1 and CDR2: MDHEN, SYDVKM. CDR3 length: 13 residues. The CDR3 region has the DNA TGTCCTAAGGGAGGGGAAGGCGCCGGGGAGCTGTTTTTT. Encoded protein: CPKGGEGAGELFF. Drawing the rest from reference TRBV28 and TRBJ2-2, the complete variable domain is DVKVTQSSRYLVKRTGEKVFLECVQDMDHENMFWYRQDPGLGLRLIYFSYDVKMKEKGDIPEGYSVSREKKERFSLILESASTNQTSMYLCPKGGEGAGELFFGEGSRLTVL.

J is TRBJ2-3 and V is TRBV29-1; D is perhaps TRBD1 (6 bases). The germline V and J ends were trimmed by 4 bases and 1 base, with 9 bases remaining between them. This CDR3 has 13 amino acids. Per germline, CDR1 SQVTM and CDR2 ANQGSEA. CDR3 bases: TGCAGCGTTGGGCCAGGGGGCACAGATACGCAGTATTTT. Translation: CSVGPGGTDTQYF.

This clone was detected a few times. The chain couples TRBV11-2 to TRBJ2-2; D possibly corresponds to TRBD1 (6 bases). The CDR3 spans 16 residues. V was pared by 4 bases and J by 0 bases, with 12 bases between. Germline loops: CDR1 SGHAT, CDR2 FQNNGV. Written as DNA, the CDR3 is TGTGCCAGCAGCTATCTACAGGGTACGAACACCGGGGAGCTGTTTTTT. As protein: CASSYLQGTNTGELFF.

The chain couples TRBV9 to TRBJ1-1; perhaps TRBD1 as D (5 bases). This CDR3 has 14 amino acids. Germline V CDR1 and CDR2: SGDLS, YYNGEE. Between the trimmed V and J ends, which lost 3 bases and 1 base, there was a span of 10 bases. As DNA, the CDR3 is TGTGCCAGCAGCGAGACAGCCCGGAACACTGAAGCTTTCTTT. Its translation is CASSETARNTEAFF.

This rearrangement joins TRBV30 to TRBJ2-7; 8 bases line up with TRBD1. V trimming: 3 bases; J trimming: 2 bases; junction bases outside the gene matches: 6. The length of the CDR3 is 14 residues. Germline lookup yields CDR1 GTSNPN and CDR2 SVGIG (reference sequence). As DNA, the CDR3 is TGTGCCTGGAGCATCGGGACAGGCCCCTACGAGCAGTACTTC. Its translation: CAWSIGTGPYEQYF. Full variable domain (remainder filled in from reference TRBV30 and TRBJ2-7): SQTIHQWPATLVQPVGSPLSLECTVEGTSNPNLYWYRQAAGRGLQLLFYSVGIGQISSEVPQNLSASRPQDRQFILSSKKLLLSDSGFYLCAWSIGTGPYEQYFGPGTRLTVT.

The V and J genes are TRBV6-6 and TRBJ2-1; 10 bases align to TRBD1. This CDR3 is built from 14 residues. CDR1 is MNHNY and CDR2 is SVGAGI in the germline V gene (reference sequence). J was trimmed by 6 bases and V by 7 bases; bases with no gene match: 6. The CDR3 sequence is CASNAGTGVNEQFF. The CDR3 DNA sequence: TGTGCCAGCAATGCAGGGACAGGGGTCAATGAGCAGTTCTTC.

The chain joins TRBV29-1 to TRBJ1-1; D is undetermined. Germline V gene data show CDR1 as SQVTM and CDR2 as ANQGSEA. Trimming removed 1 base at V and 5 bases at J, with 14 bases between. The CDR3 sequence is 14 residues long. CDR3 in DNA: TGCAGCGTTGAAGTGGTACACCTCGGGACTGAAGCTTTCTTT. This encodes CSVEVVHLGTEAFF.

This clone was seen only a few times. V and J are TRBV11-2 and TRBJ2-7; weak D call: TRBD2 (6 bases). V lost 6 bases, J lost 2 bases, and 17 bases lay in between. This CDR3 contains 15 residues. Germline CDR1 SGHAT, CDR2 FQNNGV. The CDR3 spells CASRSLAGRPYEQYF. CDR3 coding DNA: TGTGCCAGCAGATCACTTGCGGGGCGACCCTACGAGCAGTACTTC.

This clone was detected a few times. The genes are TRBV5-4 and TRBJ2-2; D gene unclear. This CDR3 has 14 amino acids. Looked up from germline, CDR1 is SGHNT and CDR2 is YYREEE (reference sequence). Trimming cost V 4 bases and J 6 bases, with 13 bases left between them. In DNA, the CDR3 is TGTGCCAGCAGCGCCACGTTTAGAGCCGGGGAGCTGTTTTTT. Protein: CASSATFRAGELFF.